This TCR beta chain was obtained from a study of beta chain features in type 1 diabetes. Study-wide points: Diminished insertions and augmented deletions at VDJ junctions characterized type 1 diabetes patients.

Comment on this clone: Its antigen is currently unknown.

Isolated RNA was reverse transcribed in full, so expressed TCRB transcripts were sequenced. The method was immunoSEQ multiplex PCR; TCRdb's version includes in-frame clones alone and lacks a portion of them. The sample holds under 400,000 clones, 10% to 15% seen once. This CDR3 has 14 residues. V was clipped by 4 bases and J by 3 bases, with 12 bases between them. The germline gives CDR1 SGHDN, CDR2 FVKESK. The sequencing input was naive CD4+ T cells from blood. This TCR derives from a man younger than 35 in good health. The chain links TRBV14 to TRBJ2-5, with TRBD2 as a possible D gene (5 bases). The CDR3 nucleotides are TGTGCCAGCAGCCCTAGACTCGGGGAAGAGACCCAGTACTTC. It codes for CASSPRLGEETQYF.